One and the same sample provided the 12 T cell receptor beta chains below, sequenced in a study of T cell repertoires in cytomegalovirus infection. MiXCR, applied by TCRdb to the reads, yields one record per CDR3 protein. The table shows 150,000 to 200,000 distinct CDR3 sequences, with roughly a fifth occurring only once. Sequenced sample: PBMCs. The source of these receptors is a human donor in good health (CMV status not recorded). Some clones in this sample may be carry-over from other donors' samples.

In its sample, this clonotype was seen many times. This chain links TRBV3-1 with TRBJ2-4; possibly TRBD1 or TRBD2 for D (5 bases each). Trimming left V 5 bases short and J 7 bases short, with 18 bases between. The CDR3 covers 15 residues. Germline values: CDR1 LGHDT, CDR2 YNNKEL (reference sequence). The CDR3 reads CASSYDWGSGNIQYF. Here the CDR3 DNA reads TGTGCCAGCAGCTACGACTGGGGGTCCGGGAACATTCAGTACTTC.

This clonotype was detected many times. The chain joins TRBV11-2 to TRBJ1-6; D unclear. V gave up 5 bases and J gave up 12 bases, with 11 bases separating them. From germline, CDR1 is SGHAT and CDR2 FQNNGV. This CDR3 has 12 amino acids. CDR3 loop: CASSLRSVPLHF. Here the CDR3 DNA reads TGTGCCAGCAGCCTCCGTTCCGTACCCCTCCACTTT.

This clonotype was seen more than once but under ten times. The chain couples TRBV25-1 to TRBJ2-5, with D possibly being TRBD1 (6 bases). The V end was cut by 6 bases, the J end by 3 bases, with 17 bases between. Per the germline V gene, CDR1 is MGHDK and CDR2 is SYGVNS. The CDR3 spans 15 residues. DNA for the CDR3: TGTGCCAGCAGACTAAGGACAGACCGAGAAGAGACCCAGTACTTC. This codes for CASRLRTDREETQYF.

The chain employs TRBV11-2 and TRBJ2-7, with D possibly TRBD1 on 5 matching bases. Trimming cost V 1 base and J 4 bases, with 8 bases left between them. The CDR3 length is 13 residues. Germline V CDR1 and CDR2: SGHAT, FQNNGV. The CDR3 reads CASSLAAGYEQYF. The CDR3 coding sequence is TGTGCCAGCAGCTTAGCGGCAGGGTACGAGCAGTACTTC.

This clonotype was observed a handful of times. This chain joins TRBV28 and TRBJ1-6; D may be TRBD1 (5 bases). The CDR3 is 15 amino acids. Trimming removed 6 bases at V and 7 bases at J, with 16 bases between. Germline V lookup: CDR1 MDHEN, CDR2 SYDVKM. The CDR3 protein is CASSKPGRMNSPLHF. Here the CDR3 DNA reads TGTGCCAGCAGCAAACCGGGACGGATGAATTCACCCCTCCACTTT. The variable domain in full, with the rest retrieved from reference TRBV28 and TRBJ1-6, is DVKVTQSSRYLVKRTGEKVFLECVQDMDHENMFWYRQDPGLGLRLIYFSYDVKMKEKGDIPEGYSVSREKKERFSLILESASTNQTSMYLCASSKPGRMNSPLHFGNGTRLTVT.

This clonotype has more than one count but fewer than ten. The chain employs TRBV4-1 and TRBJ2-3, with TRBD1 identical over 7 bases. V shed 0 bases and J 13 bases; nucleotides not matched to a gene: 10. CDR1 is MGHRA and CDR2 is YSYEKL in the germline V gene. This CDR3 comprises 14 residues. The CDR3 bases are TGCGCCAGCAGCCAAGACGAACAGGGGACCCGGGAGTATTTT. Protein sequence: CASSQDEQGTREYF.

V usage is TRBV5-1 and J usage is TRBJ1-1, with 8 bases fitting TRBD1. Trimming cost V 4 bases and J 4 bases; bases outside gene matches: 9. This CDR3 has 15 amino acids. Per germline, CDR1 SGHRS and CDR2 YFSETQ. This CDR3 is CASSPRQGTSTEAFF. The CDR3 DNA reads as TGCGCCAGCAGCCCCCGACAGGGGACGAGCACTGAAGCTTTCTTT.

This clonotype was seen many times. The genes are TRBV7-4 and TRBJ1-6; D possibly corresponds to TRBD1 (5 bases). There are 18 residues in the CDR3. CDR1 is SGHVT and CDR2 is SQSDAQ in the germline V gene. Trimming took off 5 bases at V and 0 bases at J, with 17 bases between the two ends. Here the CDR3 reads CASSMGRSTSSYNSPLHF. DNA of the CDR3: TGTGCCAGCAGCATGGGACGTTCTACAAGCTCCTATAATTCACCCCTCCACTTT.

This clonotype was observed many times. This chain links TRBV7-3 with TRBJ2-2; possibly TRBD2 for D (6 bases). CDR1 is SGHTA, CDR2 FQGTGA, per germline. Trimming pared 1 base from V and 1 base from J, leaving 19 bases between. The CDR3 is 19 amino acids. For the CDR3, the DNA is TGTGCCAGCAGCTTAATCCGGGGGACCGGGAAAAGGAACACCGGGGAGCTGTTTTTT. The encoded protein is CASSLIRGTGKRNTGELFF.

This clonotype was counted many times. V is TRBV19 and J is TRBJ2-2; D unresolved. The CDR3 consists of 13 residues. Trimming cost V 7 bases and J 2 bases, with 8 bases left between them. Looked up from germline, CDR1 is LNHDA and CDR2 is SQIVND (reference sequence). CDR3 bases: TGTGCCAGTACCCCCCGAAACACCGGGGAGCTGTTTTTT. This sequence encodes CASTPRNTGELFF.

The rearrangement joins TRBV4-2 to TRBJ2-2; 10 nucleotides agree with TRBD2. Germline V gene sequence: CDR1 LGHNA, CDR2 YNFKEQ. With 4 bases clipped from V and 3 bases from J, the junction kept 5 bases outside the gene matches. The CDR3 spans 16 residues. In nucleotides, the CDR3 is TGTGCCAGCAGCCCAGCGGGGGGGCCGGACACCGGGGAGCTGTTTTTT. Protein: CASSPAGGPDTGELFF.

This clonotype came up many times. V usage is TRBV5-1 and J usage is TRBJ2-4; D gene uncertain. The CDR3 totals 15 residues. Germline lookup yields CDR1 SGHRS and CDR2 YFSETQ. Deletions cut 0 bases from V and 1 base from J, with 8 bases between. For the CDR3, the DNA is TGCGCCAGCAGCTTGGAAGCGAGGGCCAAAAACATTCAGTACTTC. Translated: CASSLEARAKNIQYF.